This T cell receptor beta chain was sequenced for a study of T cells in Graves' hyperthyroidism and ophthalmopathy. General observations from the study: From stable hyperthyroidism, ophthalmopathy was set apart by a 13 V-J model.

Amplification targeted TCR beta CDR3 regions from RNA transcripts. The TCR CDR3 first-round RT-PCR relied on the HTBI primer set. One entry per CDR3 protein, called by TCRdb with MiXCR from the multiplex PCR reads. The sample has about 840,000 distinct CDR3 sequences, around 38% seen once; the top ten hold approximately 8.7%. Germline CDR1 reads DFQATT; CDR2 reads SNEGSKA (reference sequence). Trimming left V 0 bases short and J 4 bases short, with 16 bases between. CDR3 length: 16 amino acids. This clonotype was seen only a few times. The target antigen is unknown. Material for sequencing was blood. V gene TRBV20-1 combines with J gene TRBJ1-5; no definite D call. This sequence was found in a man between 18 and 29 years old with Graves' hyperthyroidism. The CDR3 protein is CSARDRKQVGNQPQHF. DNA for the CDR3: TGCAGTGCTAGAGATCGGAAACAAGTGGGAAATCAGCCCCAGCATTTT.